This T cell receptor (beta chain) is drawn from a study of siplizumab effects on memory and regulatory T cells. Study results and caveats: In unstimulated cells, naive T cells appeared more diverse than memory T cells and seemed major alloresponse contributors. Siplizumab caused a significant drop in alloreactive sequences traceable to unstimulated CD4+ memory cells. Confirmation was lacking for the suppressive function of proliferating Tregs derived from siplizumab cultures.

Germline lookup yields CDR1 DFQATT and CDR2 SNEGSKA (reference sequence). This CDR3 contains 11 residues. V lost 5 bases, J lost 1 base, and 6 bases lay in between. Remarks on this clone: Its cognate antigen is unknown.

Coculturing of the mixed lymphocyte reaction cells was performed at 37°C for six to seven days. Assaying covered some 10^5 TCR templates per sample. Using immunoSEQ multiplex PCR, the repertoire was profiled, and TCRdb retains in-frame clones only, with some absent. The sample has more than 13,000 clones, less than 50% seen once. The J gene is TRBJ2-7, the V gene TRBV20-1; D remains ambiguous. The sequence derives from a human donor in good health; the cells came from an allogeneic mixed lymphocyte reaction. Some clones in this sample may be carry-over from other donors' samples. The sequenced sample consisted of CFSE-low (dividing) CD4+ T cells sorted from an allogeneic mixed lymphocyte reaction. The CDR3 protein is CSARLSYEQYF. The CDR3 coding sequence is TGCAGTGCTCGCTTATCCTACGAGCAGTACTTC.